This entry lists 32 T cell receptor beta chains sequenced from one sample in a study of blood T cell repertoires in COVID-19. TCRdb's table, derived via immunoSEQ multiplex PCR, lists solely in-frame clones and lacks some. This repertoire shows 200,000 or so clones, over 75% found once; its top ten account for roughly 5.6%. The sequencing input was peripheral blood. These receptors came from a woman aged 40 to 55 who had recovered from COVID-19.

This chain uses TRBV27 with TRBJ1-2, with a tentative D call TRBD1 (5 bases). Germline V gives CDR1 MNHEY, CDR2 SMNVEV (reference sequence). CDR3 length: 15 residues. The V and J ends lost 5 bases and 2 bases respectively, with 15 bases between them. CDR3 sequence: CASSLAGGINYGYTF. For the CDR3, the DNA is TGTGCCAGCAGTCTAGCGGGGGGAATCAACTATGGCTACACCTTC.

V gene TRBV6-5 combines with J gene TRBJ2-4; D remains unclear. The CDR3 loop spans 14 amino acids. V was trimmed by 6 bases and J by 0 bases, leaving 9 bases between them. The germline V gene has CDR1 MNHEY and CDR2 SVGAGI. DNA for the CDR3: TGTGCCAGCAGCACGGTACTAGCCAAAAACATTCAGTACTTC. Translation gives CASSTVLAKNIQYF.

This clone has a handful of counts. V usage is TRBV19 and J usage is TRBJ2-4, with TRBD2 identical over 9 bases. Losses at the gene ends were 6 bases for V and 1 base for J; bases not matched to a gene: 7. This CDR3 spans 16 amino acids. Germline V gene sequence: CDR1 LNHDA, CDR2 SQIVND (reference sequence). As DNA, the CDR3 is TGTGCCAGTAGGTCTGGCGGGAGGGGGGCCAAAAACATTCAGTACTTC. This sequence encodes CASRSGGRGAKNIQYF. Supplemented by reference TRBV19 and TRBJ2-4, the full variable domain reads DGGITQSPKYLFRKEGQNVTLSCEQNLNHDAMYWYRQDPGQGLRLIYYSQIVNDFQKGDIAEGYSVSREKKESFPLTVTSAQKNPTAFYLCASRSGGRGAKNIQYFGAGTRLSVL.

As to this clone: Its ends do not fully match the called genes, so a read error is possible. The rearrangement joins TRBV2 to TRBJ2-7, with D possibly matching TRBD2 (6 bases). CDR1 is SNHLY, CDR2 FYNNEI, per germline. The CDR3 contains 11 residues. CDR3 nucleotide sequence: TGTGCCAGCAGAGATGGACTATCGGCCCCTTTC. Amino acids: CASRDGLSAPF.

The chain couples TRBV18 to TRBJ1-4; weak D call: TRBD1 (6 bases). The CDR3 has 16 amino acids. Trimming removed 4 bases at V and 0 bases at J, with 12 bases between. CDR1 and CDR2 (germline): KGHSH, LQKENI. The CDR3 nucleotides are TGTGCCAGCTCACGTGGACAGATAGCAACTAATGAAAAACTGTTTTTT. Protein sequence: CASSRGQIATNEKLFF.

In DNA, the CDR3 is TGTGCCAGCAGTACAGGGCTCGTGGCCCAGCATTTT. This encodes CASSTGLVAQHF. V gene TRBV6-2 or TRBV6-3 combines with J gene TRBJ1-5; the D gene is possibly TRBD1 (6 bases). Germline assignment: CDR1 MNHEY and CDR2 SVGEGT. The germline V and J ends were trimmed by 5 bases and 11 bases, with 13 bases remaining between them. The CDR3 totals 12 residues.

The chain employs TRBV24-1 and TRBJ2-3; TRBD2 matches at 7 bases. The CDR3 spans 16 residues. J lost 4 bases, V lost 1 base, and 7 bases had no gene match. In germline, CDR1 is KGHDR, CDR2 SFDVKD. Here the CDR3 reads CATSDFGGTNPDTQYF. CDR3 DNA sequence: TGTGCCACCAGTGATTTTGGAGGGACTAACCCAGATACGCAGTATTTT.

The chain recombines TRBV27 with TRBJ2-5; 7 bases fit TRBD2. The CDR3 loop spans 14 amino acids. V was pared by 5 bases and J by 2 bases, with 5 bases of the junction left unmatched. CDR1 MNHEY and CDR2 SMNVEV come from the germline V gene (reference sequence). In DNA, the CDR3 is TGTGCCAGCAGTCGGGACGGGGGGCAAGAGACCCAGTACTTC. It specifies CASSRDGGQETQYF.

This clone was seen a single time. The chain combines TRBV30 with TRBJ2-1; 9 nucleotides align to TRBD2. The CDR3 has 15 residues. The V and J ends lost 0 bases and 3 bases, in that order; junction bases with no gene match: 3. CDR1 and CDR2 (germline): GTSNPN, SVGIG (reference sequence). The CDR3 DNA reads as TGTGCCTGGAGTGTATCTAGCGGGGACTACAATGAGCAGTTCTTC. Encoded protein: CAWSVSSGDYNEQFF. Combining the CDR3 with reference TRBV30 and TRBJ2-1 gives the whole variable domain SQTIHQWPATLVQPVGSPLSLECTVEGTSNPNLYWYRQAAGRGLQLLFYSVGIGQISSEVPQNLSASRPQDRQFILSSKKLLLSDSGFYLCAWSVSSGDYNEQFFGPGTRLTVL.

The V call is TRBV6-5, the J call TRBJ2-5; D unclear. This CDR3 is built from 14 residues. Trimming pared 0 bases from V and 2 bases from J, leaving 7 bases between. The germline V gene has CDR1 MNHEY and CDR2 SVGAGI. CDR3 coding DNA: TGTGCCAGCAGTTACTCTAAACTTCAAGAGACCCAGTACTTC. Translated, it gives CASSYSKLQETQYF.

The chain recombines TRBV7-9 with TRBJ2-3; 9 bases are a match to TRBD2. The CDR3 covers 14 residues. V dropped 5 bases and J dropped 8; count of bases not matched to a gene: 8. Germline lookup yields CDR1 SEHNR and CDR2 FQNEAQ (reference sequence). DNA of the CDR3: TGTGCCAGCAGCCGTAGCGGGAGCCGGGGTACGCAGTATTTT. It encodes CASSRSGSRGTQYF.

J is TRBJ1-5 and V is TRBV10-3, with a possible D match to TRBD1 (6 bases). V lost 7 bases and J 3 bases, leaving 7 bases between the germline ends. Germline V CDR1 and CDR2: ENHRY, SYGVKD. This CDR3 is 12 amino acids long. The CDR3 sequence: CAIKGDNQPQHF. The CDR3 DNA sequence: TGTGCCATCAAGGGGGACAATCAGCCCCAGCATTTT.

This clone occurred once. The CDR3 loop reads CASSYYSHAGNTIYF. In DNA, the CDR3 is TGTGCCAGCAGTTACTATTCACACGCTGGAAACACCATATATTTT. The genes are TRBV6-5 and TRBJ1-3, with unresolved D. Germline lookup yields CDR1 MNHEY and CDR2 SVGAGI. The CDR3 is made up of 15 amino acids. Trimming took 1 base from V and 2 from J, leaving 9 bases between them.

This clone was recorded only once. V usage is TRBV4-1 and J usage is TRBJ2-3; weak D call: TRBD1 (5 bases). The CDR3 contains 18 residues. In germline, CDR1 is MGHRA, CDR2 YSYEKL. V was clipped by 2 bases and J by 0 bases, with 18 bases between them. The CDR3, as DNA: TGCGCCAGCAGCCAACCCCCTGATGGGGCCGTAAGCACAGATACGCAGTATTTT. Its translation: CASSQPPDGAVSTDTQYF.

This clone showed up just a few times. V usage is TRBV2 and J usage is TRBJ1-5; TRBD1 matches 8 bases. The CDR3 totals 15 residues. The trim removed 4 bases at V and 2 bases at J, leaving 4 bases unmatched. Germline V gives CDR1 SNHLY, CDR2 FYNNEI. The CDR3 DNA reads TGTGCCAGCAGTGCGCAGGGGGCCGGCAATCAGCCCCAGCATTTT. Encoded protein: CASSAQGAGNQPQHF.

The rearrangement uses TRBV6-5 and TRBJ1-1, with D possibly being TRBD1 (6 bases). CDR3 size: 14 residues. V lost 5 bases, J lost 5 bases, and 15 bases lay in between. Germline V CDR1 and CDR2: MNHEY, SVGAGI. The CDR3 here is CASSREPQGTEAFF. CDR3 nucleotides: TGTGCCAGCAGTCGCGAACCACAGGGAACTGAAGCTTTCTTT.

This clone was picked up a small number of times. This sequence joins TRBV2 and TRBJ1-5; the D gene is possibly TRBD1 (6 bases). Trimming removed 7 bases at V and 2 bases at J, with 18 bases between. In germline, CDR1 is SNHLY, CDR2 FYNNEI. The CDR3 is 16 amino acids. The CDR3 DNA reads TGTGCCAGCACACAGGGAAGTGGTTTGGGCAATCAGCCCCAGCATTTT. As protein: CASTQGSGLGNQPQHF.

This clone was counted a few times. The chain combines TRBV7-9 with TRBJ1-6; D is perhaps TRBD1 (5 bases). Deletions cut 1 base from V and 10 bases from J, with 11 bases between. CDR3 length equals 14 residues. The germline CDR1 and CDR2 sequences are SEHNR and FQNEAQ (reference sequence). This chain's CDR3 is CASSLEGGVSPLHF. The CDR3 nucleotides are TGTGCCAGCAGCTTAGAGGGAGGGGTCTCACCCCTCCACTTT.

The chain is built from TRBV11-2 and TRBJ1-2; TRBD1 matches at 8 bases. V lost 1 base to trimming and J lost 3 bases; unmatched junction nucleotides: 4. The CDR3 sequence is 15 residues long. The germline V gene has CDR1 SGHAT and CDR2 FQNNGV. CDR3 sequence: CASSLGQGSDYGYTF. For the CDR3, the DNA is TGTGCCAGCAGCTTAGGACAGGGGTCAGACTATGGCTACACCTTC.

The chain carries TRBV28 and TRBJ2-1; TRBD2 matches 8 bases. The CDR3 runs to 15 residues. The ends lost 3 bases at V and 10 bases at J; junction bases unmatched: 11. The V gene's germline CDR1 is MDHEN and CDR2 SYDVKM. The DNA of the CDR3 is TGTGCCAGCAGTTTCTCAGCGGGAGTAAGGGGCGAGCAGTTCTTC. Translation: CASSFSAGVRGEQFF. The whole variable domain, filled in from reference TRBV28 and TRBJ2-1, reads DVKVTQSSRYLVKRTGEKVFLECVQDMDHENMFWYRQDPGLGLRLIYFSYDVKMKEKGDIPEGYSVSREKKERFSLILESASTNQTSMYLCASSFSAGVRGEQFFGPGTRLTVL.

The J gene is TRBJ2-3, the V gene TRBV5-4, with TRBD2 as a possible D gene (6 bases). The CDR3 is 16 residues long. The V and J ends lost 2 bases and 2 bases respectively, with 15 bases between them. The germline V gene encodes CDR1 SGHNT and CDR2 YYREEE (reference sequence). The DNA for the CDR3 is TGTGCCAGCAGCTTTGCCACGGGACTTACCACAGATACGCAGTATTTT. As protein: CASSFATGLTTDTQYF.

The rearrangement links TRBV28 to TRBJ1-6; 9 nucleotides line up with TRBD1. CDR3 length: 15 residues. Germline V gene data show CDR1 as MDHEN and CDR2 as SYDVKM. With V trimmed by 6 bases and J by 10 bases, 10 bases remained unmatched. Written as DNA, the CDR3 is TGTGCCAGCAGCCAGGTGCGGACAGGGGAATCACCCCTCCACTTT. It encodes CASSQVRTGESPLHF. Full variable domain (missing parts from reference TRBV28 and TRBJ1-6): DVKVTQSSRYLVKRTGEKVFLECVQDMDHENMFWYRQDPGLGLRLIYFSYDVKMKEKGDIPEGYSVSREKKERFSLILESASTNQTSMYLCASSQVRTGESPLHFGNGTRLTVT.

The V and J genes are TRBV9 and TRBJ2-3; no firm D call. The CDR3 spans 13 residues. Germline assignment: CDR1 SGDLS and CDR2 YYNGEE. Trimming left V 0 bases short and J 6 bases short, with 8 bases between. CDR3 sequence (DNA): TGTGCCAGCAGCGTAGGTGGAGACGATACGCAGTATTTT. Its translation: CASSVGGDDTQYF. The whole variable domain, remainder taken from reference TRBV9 and TRBJ2-3, is DSGVTQTPKHLITATGQRVTLRCSPRSGDLSVYWYQQSLDQGLQFLIQYYNGEERAKGNILERFSAQQFPDLHSELNLSSLELGDSALYFCASSVGGDDTQYFGPGTRLTVL.

As DNA, the CDR3 is TGTGCCAGCAGCTTAGATGGCCTAGCGGGAGGGTTCGGGACCCAGTACTTC. Amino acid sequence: CASSLDGLAGGFGTQYF. The chain links TRBV7-2 to TRBJ2-5, with 12 bases identical to TRBD2. Germline assignment: CDR1 SGHTA and CDR2 FQGNSA. After removal of 1 base from V and 7 bases from J, the junction contained 10 bases not matched to a gene. CDR3 length equals 17 residues.

The CDR3 loop is CASSLGTSDLNEQFF. DNA for the CDR3: TGTGCCAGCAGTTTAGGGACTAGCGATTTGAATGAGCAGTTCTTC. V and J are TRBV28 and TRBJ2-1, with 10 bases identical to TRBD2. The CDR3 loop spans 15 amino acids. J lost 7 bases, V lost 2 bases, and 5 bases had no gene match. In germline, CDR1 is MDHEN, CDR2 SYDVKM.

The chain recombines TRBV5-1 with TRBJ2-2, with D tentatively TRBD2 (6 bases). V lost 4 bases to trimming and J lost 4 bases, with 14 bases between them. The CDR3 contains 15 residues. Germline CDR1 and CDR2: SGHRS and YFSETQ. In DNA form, the CDR3 reads TGCGCCAGCAGCGGCCGACTAGACGGCACCGGGGAGCTGTTTTTT. It is translated as CASSGRLDGTGELFF.

The gene calls are TRBV6-1 and TRBJ2-1, with 8 bases that match TRBD2. Trimming at V came to 3 bases and at J to 0 bases, leaving 4 bases not matched to a gene. Germline V lookup: CDR1 MNHNS, CDR2 SASEGT. The CDR3 extends over 16 amino acids. The CDR3 is CASSDSGESSYNEQFF. The CDR3 coding sequence is TGTGCCAGCAGTGATAGCGGGGAGAGCTCCTACAATGAGCAGTTCTTC.

This rearrangement joins TRBV4-1 to TRBJ2-3; D is unclear. Trimming cost V 0 bases and J 2 bases, with 12 bases left between them. The germline V gene encodes CDR1 MGHRA and CDR2 YSYEKL. This CDR3 is 16 amino acids long. CDR3 protein: CASSQDLAFDTDTQYF. Here the CDR3 DNA reads TGCGCCAGCAGCCAAGATTTGGCTTTCGACACAGATACGCAGTATTTT.

This chain uses TRBV30 with TRBJ1-4; D may be TRBD1 (5 bases). Germline V gives CDR1 GTSNPN, CDR2 SVGIG (reference sequence). This CDR3 contains 12 residues. V was pared by 7 bases and J by 7 bases, with 13 bases between. In DNA, the CDR3 is TGTGCCTTGACAGCACTAAGTGAAAAACTGTTTTTT. Translated, it gives CALTALSEKLFF.

The chain combines TRBV27 with TRBJ2-2; a weak D match, TRBD1 (5 bases). The CDR3 sequence is 14 residues long. Looked up from germline, CDR1 is MNHEY and CDR2 is SMNVEV (reference sequence). V gave up 3 bases and J gave up 6 bases, with 11 bases separating them. The CDR3 DNA sequence: TGTGCCAGCAGTTTCGTCAGGGCCGCCGGGGAGCTGTTTTTT. Translating it yields CASSFVRAAGELFF.

The genes are TRBV9 and TRBJ2-7, with 7 nucleotides matching TRBD1. Germline V gene lookup returns CDR1 SGDLS and CDR2 YYNGEE. Unmatched junction bases numbered 5, after V lost 0 bases and J lost 2 bases. The length of the CDR3 is 15 residues. CDR3 bases: TGTGCCAGCAGCGTAGGGGCAGGGGGAACCTACGAGCAGTACTTC. Residues: CASSVGAGGTYEQYF.

This rearrangement joins TRBV7-6 to TRBJ1-1; D call uncertain. This CDR3 contains 13 residues. The V end lost 5 bases, the J end lost 0 bases, and 7 bases lay between the germline ends. Germline CDR1 SGHVS, CDR2 FNYEAQ. In DNA form, the CDR3 reads TGTGCCAGCAGCAAAACAGTGAACACTGAAGCTTTCTTT. This encodes CASSKTVNTEAFF.